The 32 T cell receptor beta chains listed next were all sequenced from one sample in a study of vaccination and CD4 T cells after COVID-19. Which antigens these TCRs recognize remains unknown. With the Oncomine TCR Beta short-read assay, DNA from cultured CD4+ T cells was sequenced. MiXCR, run by TCRdb on the PCR reads, gives a single entry per CDR3 protein. The sample records nearly 11,000 distinct CDR3 sequences, roughly 65% being singletons. As for treatment: approximately nine-day PBMC culture with coronavirus spike peptide pools or control peptides (ViraFEST assay). Material for sequencing was CD4+ T cells from blood, cultured in vitro. These receptors came from a human donor who had recovered from COVID-19.

V usage is TRBV7-2 and J usage is TRBJ1-2; D is unclear. The CDR3 has 15 amino acids. The germline gives CDR1 SGHTA, CDR2 FQGNSA. V was cut by 1 base and J by 8 bases, with 17 bases left in between. CDR3 DNA sequence: TGTGCCAGCAGCTTAGTTCCCGGCAGCCCCGAGGGCTACACCTTC. Translating gives CASSLVPGSPEGYTF.

The chain couples TRBV20-1 to TRBJ2-2; TRBD1 or TRBD2 may be the D gene (5 bases each). Germline V CDR1 and CDR2: DFQATT, SNEGSKA (reference sequence). CDR3 size: 16 residues. Trimming pared 0 bases from V and 3 bases from J, leaving 14 bases between. The chain's CDR3 is CSARDPRGADTGELFF. CDR3 in DNA: TGCAGTGCTAGAGATCCGAGGGGAGCGGACACCGGGGAGCTGTTTTTT.

This chain links TRBV6-5 with TRBJ1-1; 9 positions match TRBD1. Germline CDR1 reads MNHEY; CDR2 reads SVGAGI. The CDR3 totals 15 residues. V lost 0 bases to trimming and J lost 7 bases; unmatched junction nucleotides: 6. CDR3 sequence (DNA): TGTGCCAGCAGTTACTCGAGGGACAGGGCAGGTGAAGCTTTCTTT. Its translation: CASSYSRDRAGEAFF.

The V gene is TRBV20-1, the J gene TRBJ1-5; D is ambiguous. Trimming cost V 5 bases and J 6 bases, with 17 bases left between them. Germline values: CDR1 DFQATT, CDR2 SNEGSKA (reference sequence). The length of the CDR3 is 14 residues. The CDR3 coding sequence is TGCAGTGCTTCTGGGGAGGGCTGGAGTCAGCCCCAGCATTTT. The encoded protein is CSASGEGWSQPQHF.

The chain has TRBV11-2 and TRBJ2-5, with TRBD1 as a possible D gene (5 bases). Germline loops: CDR1 SGHAT, CDR2 FQNNGV. V dropped 1 base and J dropped 3 bases, with 12 bases sitting between them. The CDR3 runs 15 residues. The CDR3 nucleotides read TGTGCCAGCAGCTTAGGCGTCGGCAGGGAAGAGACCCAGTACTTC. Translated, it gives CASSLGVGREETQYF. The full variable domain, completed using reference TRBV11-2 and TRBJ2-5, is EAGVAQSPRYKIIEKRQSVAFWCNPISGHATLYWYQQILGQGPKLLIQFQNNGVVDDSQLPKDRFSAERLKGVDSTLKIQPAKLEDSAVYLCASSLGVGREETQYFGPGTRLLVL.

The V and J genes are TRBV9 and TRBJ2-1; a weak D match, TRBD1 (6 bases). The CDR3 is 15 amino acids. Germline CDR1 SGDLS, CDR2 YYNGEE. The V end was cut by 3 bases, the J end by 4 bases, with 14 bases between. The DNA of the CDR3 is TGTGCCAGCAGCGCCCAATTGGGGGCATACAATGAGCAGTTCTTC. Translating gives CASSAQLGAYNEQFF.

The chain has TRBV28 and TRBJ2-5, with D perhaps TRBD1 (6 bases). CDR3 size: 15 residues. From germline, CDR1 is MDHEN and CDR2 SYDVKM. Trimming removed 0 bases at V and 5 bases at J, with 13 bases between. The CDR3 coding sequence is TGTGCCAGCAGTTTATGGGGACAATTTACTGAGACCCAGTACTTC. It yields the protein CASSLWGQFTETQYF.

The chain recombines TRBV20-1 with TRBJ1-6; no reliable D call. In germline, CDR1 is DFQATT, CDR2 SNEGSKA (reference sequence). The CDR3 contains 13 residues. Trimming stripped 0 bases from V and 13 bases from J, with 13 bases between. Here the CDR3 DNA reads TGCAGTGCTAGAGATACGGGGAAGCGGCCCCTCCACTTT. This translates into CSARDTGKRPLHF.

This clonotype has only a few counts. The chain joins TRBV20-1 to TRBJ1-5; 7 nucleotides agree with TRBD1. The trim removed 6 bases at V and 3 bases at J, leaving 5 bases unmatched. The CDR3 totals 13 residues. Germline V gene data show CDR1 as DFQATT and CDR2 as SNEGSKA (reference sequence). CDR3: CSAGTVHNQPQHF. The DNA for the CDR3 is TGCAGTGCAGGGACAGTTCACAATCAGCCCCAGCATTTT.

V usage is TRBV20-1 and J usage is TRBJ2-3, with D perhaps TRBD1 or TRBD2 (5 bases each). The V end lost 5 bases, the J end lost 1 base, and 19 bases lay between the germline ends. Germline values: CDR1 DFQATT, CDR2 SNEGSKA (reference sequence). The CDR3 length is 16 residues. Here the CDR3 DNA reads TGCAGTGCTGGACGAATGGGACGTGGGGGCACAGATACGCAGTATTTT. Its protein is CSAGRMGRGGTDTQYF.

The V gene is TRBV6-4, the J gene TRBJ1-6, with 9 bases aligning to TRBD1. With V trimmed by 5 bases and J by 7 bases, 6 bases remained unmatched. Germline CDR1 reads MRHNA; CDR2 reads SNTAGT. This CDR3 is 15 amino acids long. CDR3 coding DNA: TGTGCCAGCAGTTTGACAGGGGGGGACAATTCACCCCTCCACTTT. It is translated as CASSLTGGDNSPLHF.

The DNA of the CDR3 is TGTGCCAGCAGCCGGGACAGGGACTACGAGCAGTACTTC. This encodes CASSRDRDYEQYF. J is TRBJ2-7 and V is TRBV27; 9 bases match TRBD1. The germline gives CDR1 MNHEY, CDR2 SMNVEV (reference sequence). The J segment lost 3 bases and the V segment lost 6 bases, leaving 3 bases of the junction unmatched. The CDR3 runs to 13 residues.

The J gene is TRBJ2-5, the V gene TRBV6-1; no clear D gene. V lost 10 bases to trimming and J lost 4 bases, with 13 bases between them. The CDR3 totals 12 residues. From germline, CDR1 is MNHNS and CDR2 SASEGT. For the CDR3, the DNA is TGTGCCACCGGGTTTTGGGGAGAGACCCAGTACTTC. This encodes CATGFWGETQYF.

This clonotype has a handful of counts. The rearrangement joins TRBV15 to TRBJ1-5; D ambiguous. The germline V gene encodes CDR1 LNHNV and CDR2 YYDKDF (reference sequence). The CDR3 is 13 residues long. Trimming removed 0 bases from V and 6 bases from J, with 6 bases in between. The CDR3: CATSRDSVQPQHF. CDR3 sequence (DNA): TGTGCCACCAGCAGAGATTCCGTTCAGCCCCAGCATTTT.

The rearrangement uses TRBV19 and TRBJ1-5; D perhaps matches TRBD1 (5 bases). In germline, CDR1 is LNHDA, CDR2 SQIVND (reference sequence). This CDR3 contains 11 residues. V was pared by 4 bases and J by 13 bases, with 11 bases between. The CDR3 sequence is CASSTGLRQHF. CDR3 nucleotide sequence: TGTGCCAGTAGTACGGGACTGCGGCAGCATTTT.

This clonotype was seen once. CDR3 bases: TGTGCCAGCAGCACAGGATTAGTTTGGAGCACAGATACGCAGTATTTT. It yields the protein CASSTGLVWSTDTQYF. J is TRBJ2-3 and V is TRBV9, with D possibly matching TRBD1 (5 bases). Germline V CDR1 and CDR2: SGDLS, YYNGEE. The CDR3 totals 16 residues. Trimming left V 4 bases short and J 0 bases short, with 15 bases between.

This clonotype was seen a few times. The rearrangement joins TRBV7-9 to TRBJ1-6; TRBD1 matches at 9 bases. The ends lost 6 bases at V and 9 bases at J; junction bases unmatched: 9. The CDR3 contains 15 residues. In germline, CDR1 is SEHNR, CDR2 FQNEAQ (reference sequence). CDR3 in DNA: TGTGCCAGCAGTGCAACCGGGACAGGGCGTTCACCCCTCCACTTT. Protein product: CASSATGTGRSPLHF.

V gene TRBV7-2 combines with J gene TRBJ1-1; D not resolved. The CDR3 has 14 amino acids. Trimming left V 1 base short and J 1 base short, with 7 bases between. Germline V lookup: CDR1 SGHTA, CDR2 FQGNSA. CDR3 sequence reads: CASSLVGRNTEAFF. CDR3 DNA: TGTGCCAGCAGCTTAGTCGGGAGGAACACTGAAGCTTTCTTT.

The chain employs TRBV7-2 and TRBJ1-6; 8 positions match TRBD1. Germline CDR1 SGHTA, CDR2 FQGNSA. The CDR3 is made up of 14 amino acids. Losses at the gene ends were 3 bases for V and 10 bases for J; bases not matched to a gene: 5. This CDR3 is CASSLDRVQSPLHF. Written as DNA, the CDR3 is TGTGCCAGCAGCTTGGACAGGGTACAGTCACCCCTCCACTTT.

The CDR3 sequence is CASSWGRPIQPQHF. CDR3 DNA sequence: TGTGCCAGCAGTTGGGGCAGACCGATACAGCCCCAGCATTTT. The gene calls are TRBV6-2 or TRBV6-3 and TRBJ1-5; a possible D gene is TRBD1 (5 bases). V was pared by 4 bases and J by 7 bases, with 14 bases between. Looked up from germline, CDR1 is MNHEY and CDR2 is SVGEGT. The CDR3 consists of 14 residues.

V gene TRBV20-1 combines with J gene TRBJ1-1, with D perhaps TRBD1 (5 bases). There are 14 residues in the CDR3. V shed 0 bases and J shed 0 bases, with 8 bases lying between them. Germline V gene data show CDR1 as DFQATT and CDR2 as SNEGSKA (reference sequence). The CDR3 nucleotides read TGCAGTGCTAGAGATGGGGCGATGAACACTGAAGCTTTCTTT. Its protein is CSARDGAMNTEAFF.

This clonotype is a singleton in its sample. The gene calls are TRBV11-1 and TRBJ1-6; no reliable D call. V was shortened by 3 bases and J by 10 bases, with 10 bases between the two germline ends. Germline values: CDR1 SGHAT, CDR2 FQDESV (reference sequence). This CDR3 has 13 amino acids. The CDR3 protein is CASSFEGRSPLHF. The DNA of the CDR3 is TGTGCCAGCAGCTTTGAGGGTCGGTCACCCCTCCACTTT.

This clonotype is medium-sized in the sample. The chain links TRBV7-9 to TRBJ2-5; 11 bases are a match to TRBD1. CDR3 length: 15 residues. V lost 4 bases, J lost 3 bases, and 4 bases stayed unmatched. CDR1 and CDR2 (germline): SEHNR, FQNEAQ (reference sequence). For the CDR3, the DNA is TGTGCCAGCAGCTGGGGACAGGGGGGAGAAGAGACCCAGTACTTC. This translates into CASSWGQGGEETQYF.

The rearrangement joins TRBV30 to TRBJ1-5; no definite D call. The ends were cut back, 2 bases at V and 3 bases at J, with 8 bases in the middle. The CDR3 loop spans 13 amino acids. Germline loops: CDR1 GTSNPN, CDR2 SVGIG (reference sequence). The CDR3 here is CAWSPRINQPQHF. The CDR3 DNA sequence: TGTGCCTGGAGTCCACGGATCAATCAGCCCCAGCATTTT.

The chain carries TRBV20-1 and TRBJ2-7; D perhaps matches TRBD2 (6 bases). The length of the CDR3 is 15 residues. The germline V gene has CDR1 DFQATT and CDR2 SNEGSKA (reference sequence). Between the trimmed V and J ends, which lost 5 bases and 0 bases, there was a span of 17 bases. The CDR3 nucleotides read TGCAGTGCTGCCCACCAGACTAGTTCCTCCTACGAGCAGTACTTC. It yields the protein CSAAHQTSSSYEQYF.

The rearrangement uses TRBV28 and TRBJ2-7; D possibly corresponds to TRBD1 (7 bases). Per germline, CDR1 MDHEN and CDR2 SYDVKM. V was shortened by 7 bases and J by 3 bases, with 16 bases between the two germline ends. There are 14 residues in the CDR3. This CDR3 reads CASTSGGLFYEQYF. DNA of the CDR3: TGTGCCAGCACCTCAGGGGGACTGTTCTACGAGCAGTACTTC.

The genes are TRBV5-1 and TRBJ1-5, with D maybe TRBD1 (5 bases). The V end was cut by 3 bases, the J end by 7 bases, with 14 bases between. The germline V gene encodes CDR1 SGHRS and CDR2 YFSETQ. The CDR3 runs 14 residues. In DNA, the CDR3 is TGCGCCAGCAGCTCCGGGACTCCCGGGCAGCCCCAGCATTTT. This translates into CASSSGTPGQPQHF.

The chain carries TRBV6-1 and TRBJ2-1; 14 bases map to TRBD2. CDR3 length: 15 amino acids. Trimming cost V 8 bases and J 7 bases; bases outside gene matches: 7. Germline V gives CDR1 MNHNS, CDR2 SASEGT. CDR3 in DNA: TGTGCCAGCGCCTGGGGACTAGCGGGAGAGAATGAGCAGTTCTTC. The encoded protein is CASAWGLAGENEQFF.

This clonotype has a handful of counts. The gene calls are TRBV20-1 and TRBJ1-6; a possible D gene is TRBD1 (5 bases). Per the germline V gene, CDR1 is DFQATT and CDR2 is SNEGSKA (reference sequence). The CDR3 is made up of 13 amino acids. V was trimmed by 5 bases and J by 9 bases, leaving 14 bases between them. The CDR3: CSAGTPRVSPLHF. In DNA, the CDR3 is TGCAGTGCTGGGACCCCGAGGGTTTCACCCCTCCACTTT.

This chain links TRBV7-9 with TRBJ1-2; D might be TRBD1 (5 bases). The CDR3 covers 14 residues. Trimming took 3 bases from V and 1 from J, leaving 9 bases between them. In germline, CDR1 is SEHNR, CDR2 FQNEAQ (reference sequence). This CDR3 is CASSFEGRNYGYTF. Here the CDR3 DNA reads TGTGCCAGCAGCTTCGAGGGGCGTAACTATGGCTACACCTTC.

The CDR3: CASSYDPRLAGVYYEQYF. The CDR3 nucleotides read TGTGCCAGCAGCTACGACCCTCGACTAGCGGGAGTGTACTACGAGCAGTACTTC. The rearrangement joins TRBV6-2 or TRBV6-3 to TRBJ2-7; 12 positions match TRBD2. Germline-derived CDR1 and CDR2 are MNHEY and SVGEGT. The CDR3 contains 18 residues. Trimming removed 6 bases from V and 3 bases from J; junction bases left unmatched: 15.

This clonotype has just one count. The chain joins TRBV19 to TRBJ1-5, with D unresolved. V lost 5 bases, J lost 6 bases, and 11 bases lay in between. The CDR3 sequence is 13 residues long. The germline V gene has CDR1 LNHDA and CDR2 SQIVND (reference sequence). Written as DNA, the CDR3 is TGTGCCAGTAGTGACGGCCTGAGTCAGCCCCAGCATTTT. Its translation: CASSDGLSQPQHF.